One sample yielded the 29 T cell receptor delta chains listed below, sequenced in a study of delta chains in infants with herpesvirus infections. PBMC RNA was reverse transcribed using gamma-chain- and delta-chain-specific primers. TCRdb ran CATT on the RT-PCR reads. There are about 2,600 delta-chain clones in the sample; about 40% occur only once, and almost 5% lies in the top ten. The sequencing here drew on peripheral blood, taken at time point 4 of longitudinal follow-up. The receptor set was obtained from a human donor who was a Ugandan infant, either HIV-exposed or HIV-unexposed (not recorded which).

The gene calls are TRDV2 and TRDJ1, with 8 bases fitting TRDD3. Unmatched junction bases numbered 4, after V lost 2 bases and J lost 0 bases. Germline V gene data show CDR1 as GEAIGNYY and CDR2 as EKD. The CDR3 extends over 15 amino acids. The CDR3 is CACDKLGDYTDKLIF. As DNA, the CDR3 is TGTGCCTGTGACAAATTGGGGGATTACACCGATAAACTCATCTTT.

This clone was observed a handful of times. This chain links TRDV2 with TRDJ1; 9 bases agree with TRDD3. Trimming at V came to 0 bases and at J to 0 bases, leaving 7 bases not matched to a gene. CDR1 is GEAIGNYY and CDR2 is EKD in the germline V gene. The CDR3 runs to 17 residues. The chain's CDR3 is CACDTLGIRPHTDKLIF. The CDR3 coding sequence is TGTGCCTGTGACACCCTGGGGATACGCCCCCACACCGATAAACTCATCTTT.

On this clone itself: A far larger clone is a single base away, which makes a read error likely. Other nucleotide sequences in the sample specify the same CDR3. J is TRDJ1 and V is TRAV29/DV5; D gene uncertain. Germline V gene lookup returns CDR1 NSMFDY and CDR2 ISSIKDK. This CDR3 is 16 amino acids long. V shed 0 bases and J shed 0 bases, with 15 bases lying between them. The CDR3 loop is CAASARVFSHTDKLIF. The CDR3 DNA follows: TGTGCAGCAAGCGCACGGGTTTTTTCGCACACCGATAAACTCATCTTT. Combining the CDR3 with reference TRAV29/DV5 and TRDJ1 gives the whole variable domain DQQVKQNSPSLSVQEGRISILNCDYTNSMFDYFLWYKKYPAEGPTFLISISSIKDKNEDGRFTVFLNKSAKHLSLHIVPSQPGDSAVYFCAASARVFSHTDKLIFGKGTRVTVEP.

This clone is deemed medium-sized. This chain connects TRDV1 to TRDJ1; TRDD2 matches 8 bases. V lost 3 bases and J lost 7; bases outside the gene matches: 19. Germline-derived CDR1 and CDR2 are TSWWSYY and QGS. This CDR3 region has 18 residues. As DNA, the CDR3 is TGTGCTCTTGGGGAGTATCTTCCTACTGATGGGGGTAAAACTAAACTCATCTTT. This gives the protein CALGEYLPTDGGKTKLIF.

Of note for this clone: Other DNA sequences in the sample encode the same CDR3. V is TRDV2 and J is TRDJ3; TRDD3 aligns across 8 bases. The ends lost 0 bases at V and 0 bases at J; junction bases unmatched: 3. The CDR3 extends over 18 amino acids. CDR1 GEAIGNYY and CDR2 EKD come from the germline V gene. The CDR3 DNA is TGTGCCTGTGACACCGCAGGGGGATACTCCTGGGACACCCGACAGATGTTTTTC. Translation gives CACDTAGGYSWDTRQMFF.

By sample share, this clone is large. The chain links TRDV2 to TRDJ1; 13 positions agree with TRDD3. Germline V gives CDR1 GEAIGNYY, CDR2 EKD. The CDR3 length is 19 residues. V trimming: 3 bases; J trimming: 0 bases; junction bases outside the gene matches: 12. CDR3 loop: CACDPLGLGDTSYTDKLIF. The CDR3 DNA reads TGTGCCTGTGACCCCCTGGGACTGGGGGATACGTCCTACACCGATAAACTCATCTTT.

The CDR3 DNA reads as TGTGCTGGGTATGGGTTCGGTAAACTCATCTTT. Amino acids: CAGYGFGKLIF. V usage is TRAV23/DV6 and J usage is TRDJ1, with unresolved D. Germline CDR1 NTAFDY, CDR2 IRPDVSE (reference sequence). The length of the CDR3 is 11 residues.

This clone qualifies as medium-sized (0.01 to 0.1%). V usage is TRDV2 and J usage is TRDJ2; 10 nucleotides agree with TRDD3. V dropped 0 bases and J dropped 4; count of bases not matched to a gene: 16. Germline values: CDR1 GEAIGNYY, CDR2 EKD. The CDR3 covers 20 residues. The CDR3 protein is CACDTRGRVLGDRGTAQLFF. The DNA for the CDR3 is TGTGCCTGTGACACCAGGGGCCGCGTACTGGGGGATCGGGGGACAGCACAACTCTTCTTT.

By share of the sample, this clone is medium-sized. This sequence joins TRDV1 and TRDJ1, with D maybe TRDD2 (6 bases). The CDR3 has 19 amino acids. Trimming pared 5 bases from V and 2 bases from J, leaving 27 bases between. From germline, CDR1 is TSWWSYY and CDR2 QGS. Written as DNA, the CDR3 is TGTGCTCTTGGGAAGGCCTTCCCCACCCTTCGAGGGGGTACCGATAAACTCATCTTT. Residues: CALGKAFPTLRGGTDKLIF.

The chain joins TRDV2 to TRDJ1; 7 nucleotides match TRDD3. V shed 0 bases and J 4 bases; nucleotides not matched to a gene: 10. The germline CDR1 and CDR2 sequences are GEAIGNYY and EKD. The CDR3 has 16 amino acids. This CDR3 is CACDTVGGGSHDKLIF. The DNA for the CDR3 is TGTGCCTGTGACACCGTAGGGGGGGGATCGCACGATAAACTCATCTTT.

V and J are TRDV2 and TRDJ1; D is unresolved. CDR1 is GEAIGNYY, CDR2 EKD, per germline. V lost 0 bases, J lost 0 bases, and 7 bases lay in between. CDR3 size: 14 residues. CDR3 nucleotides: TGTGCCTGTGACACCATTGGGTACACCGATAAACTCATCTTT. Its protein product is CACDTIGYTDKLIF.

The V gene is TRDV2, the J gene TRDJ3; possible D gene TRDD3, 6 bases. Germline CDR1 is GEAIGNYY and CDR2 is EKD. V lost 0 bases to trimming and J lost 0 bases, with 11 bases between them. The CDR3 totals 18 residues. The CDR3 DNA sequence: TGTGCCTGTGACACCGGATACCCCAGCTCCTGGGACACCCGACAGATGTTTTTC. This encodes CACDTGYPSSWDTRQMFF.

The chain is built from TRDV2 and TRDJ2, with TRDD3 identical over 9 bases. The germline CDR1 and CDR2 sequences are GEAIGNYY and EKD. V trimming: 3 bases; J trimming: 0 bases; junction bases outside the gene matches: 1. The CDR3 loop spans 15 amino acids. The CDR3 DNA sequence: TGTGCCTGTGACTACTGGGGGACTTTGACAGCACAACTCTTCTTT. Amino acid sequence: CACDYWGTLTAQLFF.

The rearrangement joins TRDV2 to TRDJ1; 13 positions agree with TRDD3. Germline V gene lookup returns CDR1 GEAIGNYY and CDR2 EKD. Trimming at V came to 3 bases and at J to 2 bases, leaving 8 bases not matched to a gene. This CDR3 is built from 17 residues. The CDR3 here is CACDLLGDTRETDKLIF. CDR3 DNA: TGTGCCTGTGACCTACTGGGGGATACGCGCGAGACCGATAAACTCATCTTT.

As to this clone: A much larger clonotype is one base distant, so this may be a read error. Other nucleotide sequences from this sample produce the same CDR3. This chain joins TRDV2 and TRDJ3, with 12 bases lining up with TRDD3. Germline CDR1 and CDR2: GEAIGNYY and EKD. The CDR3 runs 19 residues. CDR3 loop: CACDLTGGYRSWDTRQMFF. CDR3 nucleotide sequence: TGTGCCTGTGACCTAACTGGGGGATACAGGTCCTGGGACACACGACAGATGTTTTTC.

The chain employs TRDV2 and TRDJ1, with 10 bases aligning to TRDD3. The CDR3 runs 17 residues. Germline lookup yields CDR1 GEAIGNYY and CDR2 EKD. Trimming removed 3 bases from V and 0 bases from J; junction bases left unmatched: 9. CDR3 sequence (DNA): TGTGCCTGTGACTCCCTGGGGGATAATCGGTACACCGATAAACTCATCTTT. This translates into CACDSLGDNRYTDKLIF.

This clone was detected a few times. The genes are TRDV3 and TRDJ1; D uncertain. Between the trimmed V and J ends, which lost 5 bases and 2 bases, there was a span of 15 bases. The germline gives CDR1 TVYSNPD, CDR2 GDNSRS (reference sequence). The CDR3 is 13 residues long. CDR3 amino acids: CALSPRRTDKLIF. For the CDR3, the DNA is TGTGCCCTAAGCCCCCGGAGGACCGATAAACTCATCTTT.

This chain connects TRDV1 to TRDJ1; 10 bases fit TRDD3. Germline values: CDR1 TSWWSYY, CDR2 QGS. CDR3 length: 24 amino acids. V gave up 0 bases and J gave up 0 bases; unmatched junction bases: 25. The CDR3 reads CALGELSRPSATLGDKEYTDKLIF. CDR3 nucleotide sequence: TGTGCTCTTGGGGAACTTTCAAGGCCTTCTGCGACGCTGGGGGATAAGGAGTACACCGATAAACTCATCTTT.

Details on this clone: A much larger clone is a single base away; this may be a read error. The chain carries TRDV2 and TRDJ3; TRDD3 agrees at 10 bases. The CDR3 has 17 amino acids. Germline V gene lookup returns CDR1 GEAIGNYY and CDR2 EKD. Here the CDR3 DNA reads TGTGCCTGTGGCACCGCTGGGGGATACTGGGACACCCGACAGATGTTTTTC. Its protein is CACGTAGGYWDTRQMFF.

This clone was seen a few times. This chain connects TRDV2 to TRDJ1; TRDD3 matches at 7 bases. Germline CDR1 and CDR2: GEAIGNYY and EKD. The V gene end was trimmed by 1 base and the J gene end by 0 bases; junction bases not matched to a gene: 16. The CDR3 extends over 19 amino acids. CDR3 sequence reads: CACDTVSYTGASYTDKLIF. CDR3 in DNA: TGTGCCTGTGACACGGTTTCGTATACTGGGGCATCGTACACCGATAAACTCATCTTT.

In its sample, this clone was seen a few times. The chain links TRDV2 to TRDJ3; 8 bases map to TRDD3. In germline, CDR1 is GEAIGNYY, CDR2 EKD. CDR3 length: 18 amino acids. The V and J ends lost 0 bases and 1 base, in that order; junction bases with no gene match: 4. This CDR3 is CACDTVAGGSWDTRQMFF. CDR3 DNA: TGTGCCTGTGACACCGTTGCTGGGGGATCCTGGGACACCCGACAGATGTTTTTC.

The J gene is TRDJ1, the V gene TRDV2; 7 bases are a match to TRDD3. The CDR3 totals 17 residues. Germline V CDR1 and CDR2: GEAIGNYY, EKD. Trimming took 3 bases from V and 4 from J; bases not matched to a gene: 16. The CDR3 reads CACDAVGGMSNGDKLIF. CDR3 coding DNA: TGTGCCTGTGACGCCGTAGGGGGGATGTCCAATGGCGATAAACTCATCTTT.

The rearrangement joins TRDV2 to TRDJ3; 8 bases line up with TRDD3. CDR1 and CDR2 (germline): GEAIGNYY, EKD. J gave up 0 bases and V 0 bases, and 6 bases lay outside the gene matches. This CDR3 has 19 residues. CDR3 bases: TGTGCCTGTGACACCGCGGCTGGGGGACGCTCCTGGGACACCCGACAGATGTTTTTC. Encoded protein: CACDTAAGGRSWDTRQMFF.

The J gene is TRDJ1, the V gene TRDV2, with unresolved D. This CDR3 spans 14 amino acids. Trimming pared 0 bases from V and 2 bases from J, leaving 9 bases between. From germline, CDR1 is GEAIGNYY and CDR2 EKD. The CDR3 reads CACDTLGTTDKLIF. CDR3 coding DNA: TGTGCCTGTGACACCCTCGGTACTACCGATAAACTCATCTTT.

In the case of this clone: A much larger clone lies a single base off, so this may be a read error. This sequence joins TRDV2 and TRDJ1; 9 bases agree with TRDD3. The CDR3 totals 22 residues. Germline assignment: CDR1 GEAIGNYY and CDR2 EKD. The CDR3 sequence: CACDTLVLGEPIRVFNTDELIF. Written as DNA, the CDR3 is TGTGCCTGTGACACCCTGGTACTGGGGGAGCCGATACGGGTCTTTAACACCGATGAACTCATCTTT.

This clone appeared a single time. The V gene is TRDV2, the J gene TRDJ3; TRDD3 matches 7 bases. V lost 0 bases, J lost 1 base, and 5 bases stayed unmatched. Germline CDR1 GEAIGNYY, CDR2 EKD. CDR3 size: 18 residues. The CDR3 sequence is CACDTGWGKSWDTRQMFF. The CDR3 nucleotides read TGTGCCTGTGACACCGGGTGGGGGAAGTCCTGGGACACCCGACAGATGTTTTTC.

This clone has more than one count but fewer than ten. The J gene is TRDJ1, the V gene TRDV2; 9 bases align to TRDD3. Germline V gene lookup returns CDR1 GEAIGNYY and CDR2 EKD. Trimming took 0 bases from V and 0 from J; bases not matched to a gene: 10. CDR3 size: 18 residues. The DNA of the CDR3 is TGTGCCTGTGACACCGTACTGGGGGAATACCCGAACACCGATAAACTCATCTTT. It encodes CACDTVLGEYPNTDKLIF.

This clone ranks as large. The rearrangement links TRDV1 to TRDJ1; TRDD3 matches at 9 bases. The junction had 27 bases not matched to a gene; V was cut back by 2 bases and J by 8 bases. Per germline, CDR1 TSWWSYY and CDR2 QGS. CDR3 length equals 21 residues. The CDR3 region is CALGENTYVGWGIIWGKKLIF. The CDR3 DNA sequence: TGTGCTCTTGGGGAAAACACCTACGTCGGTTGGGGGATAATATGGGGAAAAAAACTCATCTTT.

The CDR3 sequence is CACGPLRNVGLGGTDKLIF. The DNA for the CDR3 is TGTGCCTGTGGGCCCCTGCGCAACGTGGGACTGGGGGGCACCGATAAACTCATCTTT. The rearrangement uses TRDV2 and TRDJ1; 8 bases line up with TRDD3. There are 19 residues in the CDR3. Germline lookup yields CDR1 GEAIGNYY and CDR2 EKD. V dropped 5 bases and J dropped 1; count of bases not matched to a gene: 20.